This T cell receptor beta chain was found in a study of T cell changes during pregnancy in multiple sclerosis. Profiling relied on immunoSEQ multiplex PCR, and the TCRdb table lists in-frame clones only, not all of them. Of under 100,000 clones listed, 94% are singletons. The germline gives CDR1 SGHVS, CDR2 FQNEAQ. J gave up 0 bases and V 6 bases, and 7 bases lay outside the gene matches. The CDR3 is made up of 16 amino acids. The material was peripheral blood, obtained in the third trimester of pregnancy. The sequence derives from a female donor with multiple sclerosis, enrolled in a pregnancy study. This chain joins TRBV7-8 and TRBJ1-3, with 8 bases that match TRBD1. In DNA form, the CDR3 reads TGTGCCAGCAGGCCGGGACAGGCTTTCTCTGGAAACACCATATATTTT. It translates to CASRPGQAFSGNTIYF.